This T cell receptor (beta chain) was captured by sequencing in a study of sequential checkpoint blockade in melanoma. Study-level background: Randomization was 1:1 between first-line nivolumab→ipilimumab and ipilimumab→nivolumab.

Trimming took off 4 bases at V and 0 bases at J, with 13 bases between the two ends. Germline lookup yields CDR1 MGHRA and CDR2 YSYEKL. The CDR3 runs to 16 residues. Specified treatment: randomized to nivolumab then ipilimumab (arm A) or the reverse (arm B). None of the patients previously received DNA-damaging chemotherapy. PBMC sorting kept live CD3+CD8+ cells without CD19 or CD56. TCRdb's copy holds only in-frame clones and misses some; the assay was immunoSEQ multiplex PCR. The sample lists about 37,000 clones, almost 85% occurring once. The sample consisted of CD8+ T cells sorted from blood (inferred from file names), taken from a patient given nivolumab and ipilimumab in sequence. This clonotype originated in a human donor with melanoma. V gene TRBV4-1 combines with J gene TRBJ2-1; no reliable D call. CDR3 amino acids: CASSRAQATSYNEQFF. CDR3 sequence (DNA): TGCGCCAGCAGCCGAGCCCAGGCAACCTCCTACAATGAGCAGTTCTTC.